This T cell receptor beta chain is from a study of T cell responses to AZD1222 COVID-19 vaccine. Germline lookup yields CDR1 LGHDT and CDR2 YNNKEL (reference sequence). Trimming cost V 4 bases and J 7 bases, with 8 bases left between them. This CDR3 has 13 amino acids. Notes on the study in general: At baseline, just a handful of AZD1222 recipients tested seropositive.

Of note for this clone: Its specificity is not known.

Sequenced by immunoSEQ multiplex PCR; TCRdb stores in-frame clones only, minus some. Among about 48,000 clones, around 89% were seen once, and the ten largest hold 5.3%. Sequencing used peripheral blood, obtained 28 days after the second AZD1222 dose. The chain is built from TRBV3-1 (or the pseudogene TRBV3-2) and TRBJ1-6; D not certain. This TCR derives from an adult who received the AZD1222 COVID-19 vaccine. The CDR3 coding sequence is TGTGCCAGCAGCCTCCGACGGAATTCACCCCTCCACTTT. Translation: CASSLRRNSPLHF.